The clone carrying this TCR beta chain was observed at least ten times. The record originates from a study of Graves' ophthalmopathy and Graves' hyperthyroidism. Germline-derived CDR1 and CDR2 are LNHDA and SQIVND (reference sequence). The CDR3 covers 14 residues. The V end was cut by 5 bases, the J end by 7 bases, with 17 bases between. Researchers took RNA transcripts and amplified TCR beta CDR3 regions from them. Second-round multiplex PCR came after a first-round RT-PCR that employed HTBI primers. TCRdb reanalysed the multiplex PCR reads using MiXCR and keeps one entry per CDR3 protein. The sample lists approximately 540,000 distinct CDR3 sequences, less than 40% occurring once.

The chain is built from TRBV19 and TRBJ2-5, with D perhaps matching TRBD1 (6 bases). The sequence was collected from an adult man with Graves' hyperthyroidism. Specimen: peripheral blood or thyroid tissue (not recorded which). The DNA for the CDR3 is TGTGCCAGTAGTGACACAGGGAGCGCAATGACCCAGTACTTC. Translated: CASSDTGSAMTQYF.